These 9 T cell receptor beta chains originate from one sample sequenced in a study of blood T cell repertoires in COVID-19 (TCRdb year 2020). Libraries were made using the immunoSEQ multiplex PCR assay. Sourced from immuneACCESS, this table was stored by TCRdb with only in-frame sequences that have V and J called. A share of the clones is absent; for the studies checked, an unresolved V gene accounts for under half, and the remainder has no known explanation. The sample includes about 170,000 clones, with roughly 80% observed a single time. Together, the top ten hold roughly 11% of the sample. What was sequenced was peripheral blood. The receptors were gathered from a man aged 65 to 79 with active or convalescent COVID-19.

This chain connects TRBV9 to TRBJ1-4, with no clear D. V shed 3 bases and J shed 3 bases, with 12 bases lying between them. From germline, CDR1 is SGDLS and CDR2 YYNGEE. This CDR3 spans 15 amino acids. The CDR3 reads CASSDPRRPNEKLFF. The DNA of the CDR3 is TGTGCCAGCAGCGACCCGAGGAGGCCTAATGAAAAACTGTTTTTT.

The chain recombines TRBV6-5 with TRBJ1-1; 7 positions agree with TRBD1. This CDR3 spans 15 amino acids. J lost 4 bases, V lost 6 bases, and 11 bases had no gene match. Looked up from germline, CDR1 is MNHEY and CDR2 is SVGAGI. CDR3 protein: CASSRRTGGSTEAFF. The DNA of the CDR3 is TGTGCCAGCAGCCGGCGGACAGGAGGGAGCACTGAAGCTTTCTTT.

This clone was found a few times. The rearrangement links TRBV7-2 to TRBJ2-1; 9 bases map to TRBD2. CDR3 length: 17 residues. J lost 3 bases, V lost 2 bases, and 8 bases had no gene match. In germline, CDR1 is SGHTA, CDR2 FQGNSA. DNA for the CDR3: TGTGCCAGCAGCTTATACCCCCGCGGGGGGGGCTACAATGAGCAGTTCTTC. Protein product: CASSLYPRGGGYNEQFF.

J is TRBJ2-2 and V is TRBV7-8; 9 nucleotides match TRBD1. Germline V CDR1 and CDR2: SGHVS, FQNEAQ. Trimming took 5 bases from V and 5 from J; bases not matched to a gene: 12. The length of the CDR3 is 17 residues. CDR3 sequence: CASSPIAGTGRTGELFF. The CDR3 DNA is TGTGCCAGCAGCCCGATAGCCGGGACAGGGAGGACCGGGGAGCTGTTTTTT.

J is TRBJ2-7 and V is TRBV6-2 or TRBV6-3; D not resolved. Trimming pared 2 bases from V and 1 base from J, leaving 6 bases between. The germline gives CDR1 MNHEY, CDR2 SVGEGT. The CDR3 is 13 amino acids. The CDR3 nucleotides are TGTGCCAGCAGTTACGGCCAGTCCTACGAGCAGTACTTC. This translates into CASSYGQSYEQYF.

The J gene is TRBJ2-2, the V gene TRBV7-9; 9 bases line up with TRBD1. V gave up 5 bases and J gave up 4 bases; unmatched junction bases: 5. The germline gives CDR1 SEHNR, CDR2 FQNEAQ (reference sequence). The length of the CDR3 is 15 residues. The CDR3 sequence is CASSPGTGTTGELFF. The CDR3 DNA follows: TGTGCCAGCAGCCCCGGGACAGGGACCACCGGGGAGCTGTTTTTT.

The gene calls are TRBV18 and TRBJ1-2, with no clear D. CDR1 and CDR2 from the germline V gene are KGHSH and LQKENI. V lost 6 bases, J lost 0 bases, and 17 bases lay in between. The CDR3 loop spans 16 amino acids. CDR3 in DNA: TGTGCCAGCTCGTCTGCGGCAGCGTCGGCTAACTATGGCTACACCTTC. Its translation is CASSSAAASANYGYTF.

The rearrangement joins TRBV3-1 (or the pseudogene TRBV3-2) to TRBJ2-7, with 9 bases identical to TRBD1. The CDR3 extends over 15 amino acids. Germline V gene data show CDR1 as LGHDT and CDR2 as YNNKEL (reference sequence). V was pared by 5 bases and J by 2 bases, with 7 bases of the junction left unmatched. The CDR3 nucleotides read TGTGCCAGCAGCGCGACAGGGGGACAGACCTACGAGCAGTACTTC. Protein: CASSATGGQTYEQYF.

The J gene is TRBJ1-2, the V gene TRBV4-3; D uncertain. The V end lost 5 bases, the J end lost 4 bases, and 8 bases lay between the germline ends. Germline CDR1 is LGHNA and CDR2 is YSLEER. This CDR3 region has 12 residues. CDR3 in DNA: TGCGCCAGCAGCGACACACGCTATGGCTACACCTTC. This sequence encodes CASSDTRYGYTF.